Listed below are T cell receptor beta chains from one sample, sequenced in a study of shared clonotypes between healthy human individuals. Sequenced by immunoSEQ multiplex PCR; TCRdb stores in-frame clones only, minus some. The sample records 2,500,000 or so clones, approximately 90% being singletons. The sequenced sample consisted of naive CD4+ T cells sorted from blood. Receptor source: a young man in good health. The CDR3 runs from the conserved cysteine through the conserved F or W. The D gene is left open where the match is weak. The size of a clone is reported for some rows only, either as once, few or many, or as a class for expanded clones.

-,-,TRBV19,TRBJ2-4,CASSPSVATKNIQYF,TGTGCCAGTAGCCCAAGTGTGGCAACCAAAAACATTCAGTACTTC
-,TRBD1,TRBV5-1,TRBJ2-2,CASSSGTGSGELFF,TGCGCCAGCAGCTCTGGGACAGGGTCCGGGGAGCTGTTTTTT
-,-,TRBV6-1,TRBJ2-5,CASTWGQETQYF,TGTGCCAGCACGTGGGGGCAGGAGACCCAGTACTTC
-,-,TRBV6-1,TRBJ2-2,CASSPRAPTGELFF,TGTGCCAGCAGTCCCAGGGCTCCCACCGGGGAGCTGTTTTTT
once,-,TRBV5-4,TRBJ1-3,CASSLAATPSSGNTIYF,TGTGCCAGCAGCTTGGCCGCCACGCCGAGCTCTGGAAACACCATATATTTT
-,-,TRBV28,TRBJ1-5,CASRKGGLHQPQHF,TGTGCCAGCCGGAAGGGGGGGCTTCACCAGCCCCAGCATTTT
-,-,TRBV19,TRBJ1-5,CASSMHPARQPQHF,TGTGCCAGTAGTATGCACCCCGCGAGGCAGCCCCAGCATTTT
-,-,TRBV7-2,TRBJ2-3,CASSLVSGARDTQYF,TGTGCCAGCAGCTTAGTATCCGGGGCGAGGGATACGCAGTATTTT
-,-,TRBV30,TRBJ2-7,CAWSNEDPYEQYF,TGTGCCTGGTCGAATGAGGACCCCTACGAGCAGTACTTC
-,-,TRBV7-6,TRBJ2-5,CASSLRGQGPETQYF,TGTGCCAGCAGCCTTAGGGGCCAGGGCCCAGAGACCCAGTACTTC
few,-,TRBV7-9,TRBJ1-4,CASSLALTSGNFRTVF,TGTGCCAGCAGCTTAGCCCTGACATCGGGTAACTTTCGTACGGTTTTT
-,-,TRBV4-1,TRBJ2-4,CASSQQQGLNIQYF,TGCGCCAGCAGCCAACAGCAGGGGTTGAACATTCAGTACTTC
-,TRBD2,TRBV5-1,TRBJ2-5,CASSPGGLQETQYF,TGCGCCAGCAGCCCGGGAGGGCTTCAAGAGACCCAGTACTTC
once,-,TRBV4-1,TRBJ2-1,CASSQDHARFF,TGCGCCAGCAGCCAAGACCATGCTCGGTTCTTC
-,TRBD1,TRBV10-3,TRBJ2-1,CAISGQGVGNEQFF,TGTGCCATCAGTGGACAGGGAGTGGGCAATGAGCAGTTCTTC
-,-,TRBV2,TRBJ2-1,CASSGYNEQFF,TGTGCCAGCAGTGGTTACAATGAGCAGTTCTTC
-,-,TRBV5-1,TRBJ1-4,CASSFRSREKLFF,TGCGCCAGCAGCTTCAGGTCTCGGGAAAAACTGTTTTTT
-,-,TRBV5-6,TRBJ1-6,CASSLAGRNSPLHF,TGTGCCAGCAGCTTGGCAGGCAGGAATTCACCCCTCCACTTT
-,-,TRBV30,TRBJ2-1,CAWSPVSRGEQFF,TGTGCCTGGAGTCCAGTTAGTCGGGGTGAGCAGTTCTTC
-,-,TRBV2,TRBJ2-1,CASSVHEQFF,TGTGCCAGCAGTGTTCATGAGCAGTTCTTC
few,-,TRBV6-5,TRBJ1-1,CASGRRGAEAFF,TGTGCCAGTGGACGACGGGGCGCTGAAGCTTTCTTT
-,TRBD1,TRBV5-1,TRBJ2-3,CASSPDRAYTDTQYF,TGCGCCAGCAGTCCTGACAGGGCATATACAGATACGCAGTATTTT